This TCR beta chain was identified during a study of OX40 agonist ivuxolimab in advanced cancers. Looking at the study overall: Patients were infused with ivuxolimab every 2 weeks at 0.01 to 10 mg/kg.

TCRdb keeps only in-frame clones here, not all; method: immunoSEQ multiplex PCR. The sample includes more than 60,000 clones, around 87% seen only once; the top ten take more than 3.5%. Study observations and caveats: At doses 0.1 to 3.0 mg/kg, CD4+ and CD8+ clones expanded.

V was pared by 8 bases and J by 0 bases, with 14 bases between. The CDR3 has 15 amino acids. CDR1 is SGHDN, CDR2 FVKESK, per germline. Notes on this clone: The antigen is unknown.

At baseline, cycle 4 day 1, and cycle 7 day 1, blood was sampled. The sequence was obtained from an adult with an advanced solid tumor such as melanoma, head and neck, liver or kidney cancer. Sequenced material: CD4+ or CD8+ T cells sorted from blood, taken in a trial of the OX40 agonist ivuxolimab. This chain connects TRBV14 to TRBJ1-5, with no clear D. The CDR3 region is CASPGTRYSNQPQHF. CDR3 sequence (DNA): TGTGCCAGCCCCGGTACAAGGTATAGCAATCAGCCCCAGCATTTT.